Listed here are 15 T cell receptor beta chains from one sample, sequenced in a study of T cell responses to AZD1222 COVID-19 vaccine. Only in-frame clones appear in the TCRdb table, and some are missing; sequencing was by immunoSEQ multiplex PCR. This sample has about 120,000 clones; 80% to 90% occur once, and the top ten carry approximately 8.8%. The material was peripheral blood, obtained on day 0 of AZD1222 vaccination. These receptors were taken from an adult in good health.

The chain recombines TRBV4-1 with TRBJ1-2; D is possibly TRBD1 (5 bases). CDR1 is MGHRA and CDR2 is YSYEKL in the germline V gene. Between the trimmed V and J ends, which lost 3 bases and 4 bases, there was a span of 12 bases. The CDR3 runs to 14 residues. CDR3 amino acids: CASSQEQESYGYTF. In nucleotides, the CDR3 is TGCGCCAGCAGCCAGGAACAGGAGTCCTATGGCTACACCTTC.

V and J are TRBV6-4 and TRBJ1-6; TRBD1 matches at 9 bases. After removal of 4 bases from V and 7 bases from J, the junction contained 2 bases not matched to a gene. Per the germline V gene, CDR1 is MRHNA and CDR2 is SNTAGT. The CDR3 contains 14 residues. Here the CDR3 reads CASSGDRVNSPLHF. For the CDR3, the DNA is TGTGCCAGCAGTGGGGACAGGGTGAATTCACCCCTCCACTTT.

The sample holds one count of this clone. The chain links TRBV3-1 (or the pseudogene TRBV3-2) to TRBJ2-2; D assignment may be TRBD1 or TRBD2 (6 bases each). Trimming stripped 6 bases from V and 6 bases from J, with 17 bases between. The CDR3 extends over 15 amino acids. Germline V gives CDR1 LGHDT, CDR2 YNNKEL (reference sequence). CDR3 sequence (DNA): TGTGCCAGCAGTCCCGTTGGGGGGCGAGCCGGGGAGCTGTTTTTT. Translation: CASSPVGGRAGELFF.

This clone occurred once. The chain recombines TRBV7-6 with TRBJ2-7, with 10 bases matching TRBD2. V shed 4 bases and J 5 bases; nucleotides not matched to a gene: 5. Germline V gene lookup returns CDR1 SGHVS and CDR2 FNYEAQ. This CDR3 is 14 amino acids long. The CDR3 is CASSSSGSFNEQYF. The CDR3 DNA sequence: TGTGCCAGCAGCTCTAGCGGGAGCTTCAACGAGCAGTACTTC.

This chain links TRBV7-3 with TRBJ2-2, with D perhaps assigned TRBD1 or TRBD2 (5 bases each). The CDR3 covers 14 residues. Per germline, CDR1 SGHTA and CDR2 FQGTGA. Deletions cut 5 bases from V and 7 bases from J, with 14 bases between. CDR3 sequence (DNA): TGTGCCAGCAGCCCAGGGAGCCTCGGCGGGGAGCTGTTTTTT. Amino acids: CASSPGSLGGELFF.

The CDR3 reads CASSLDGGRDEKLFF. The CDR3 coding sequence is TGTGCCAGCAGCTTAGATGGGGGCAGGGATGAAAAACTGTTTTTT. The rearrangement links TRBV7-2 to TRBJ1-4; TRBD1 is a possible D gene (6 bases). The length of the CDR3 is 15 residues. V shed 1 base and J shed 6 bases, with 12 bases lying between them. Germline V gene sequence: CDR1 SGHTA, CDR2 FQGNSA.

DNA of the CDR3: TGTGCCAGCAGCCCGGGACTAACTCGCTCCTACAATGAGCAGTTCTTC. Protein product: CASSPGLTRSYNEQFF. The chain links TRBV5-6 to TRBJ2-1; 7 bases map to TRBD2. The V segment lost 4 bases and the J segment 0 bases; nucleotides outside the gene matches: 7. Germline V gives CDR1 SGHDT, CDR2 YYEEEE. The CDR3 is 16 amino acids.

The chain links TRBV9 to TRBJ2-1; D is unclear. The CDR3 contains 15 residues. From germline, CDR1 is SGDLS and CDR2 YYNGEE. V dropped 1 base and J dropped 4 bases, with 12 bases sitting between them. The CDR3 is CASSVSGAAYNEQFF. CDR3 DNA sequence: TGTGCCAGCAGCGTATCAGGTGCCGCATACAATGAGCAGTTCTTC.

The chain uses TRBV12-3 or TRBV12-4 and TRBJ2-7; D remains ambiguous. V was pared by 3 bases and J by 3 bases, with 6 bases between. The CDR3 totals 12 residues. The CDR3, as DNA: TGTGCCAGCAGTTTGGCTATCTACGAGCAGTACTTC. Amino acid sequence: CASSLAIYEQYF.

The chain couples TRBV7-3 to TRBJ1-1, with D maybe TRBD1 (5 bases). Per germline, CDR1 SGHTA and CDR2 FQGTGA. The CDR3 covers 13 residues. Trimming left V 4 bases short and J 4 bases short, with 10 bases between. The CDR3 DNA follows: TGTGCCAGCAGCTCTCTCGGGGGCACTGAAGCTTTCTTT. It encodes CASSSLGGTEAFF.

The chain carries TRBV3-1 (or the pseudogene TRBV3-2) and TRBJ1-3; D is uncertain. The CDR3 consists of 12 residues. CDR1 and CDR2 from the germline V gene are LGHDT and YNNKEL (reference sequence). V lost 8 bases and J lost 3, with 8 bases in between. The chain's CDR3 is CASSVSGNTIYF. The CDR3 coding sequence is TGTGCCAGCTCCGTTAGTGGAAACACCATATATTTT.

V gene TRBV18 combines with J gene TRBJ2-1; TRBD2 matches 9 bases. CDR3 size: 16 residues. Germline V gene data show CDR1 as KGHSH and CDR2 as LQKENI. Trimming took 4 bases from V and 6 from J; bases not matched to a gene: 10. For the CDR3, the DNA is TGTGCCAGCTCACTTTCAGTCGCGGGGGGGCGCAATGAGCAGTTCTTC. Its translation is CASSLSVAGGRNEQFF.

The rearrangement links TRBV28 to TRBJ2-7; 14 positions agree with TRBD2. Germline CDR1 is MDHEN and CDR2 is SYDVKM. The CDR3 is 15 residues long. V shed 4 bases and J 5 bases; nucleotides not matched to a gene: 4. CDR3 amino acids: CASSSGLAGANEQYF. The CDR3 bases are TGTGCCAGCAGTTCGGGACTAGCGGGGGCCAACGAGCAGTACTTC.

The chain joins TRBV7-2 to TRBJ1-2; possibly TRBD1 for D (6 bases). V lost 1 base and J 7 bases, leaving 7 bases between the germline ends. Germline V CDR1 and CDR2: SGHTA, FQGNSA. The CDR3 runs 12 residues. The chain's CDR3 is CASSLDRAGYTF. In nucleotides, the CDR3 is TGTGCCAGCAGCTTAGACAGGGCTGGCTACACCTTC.

There are a few counts of this clone. The chain combines TRBV2 with TRBJ2-2, with D perhaps given as TRBD1 or TRBD2 (5 bases each). V was pared by 5 bases and J by 3 bases, with 10 bases between. The germline gives CDR1 SNHLY, CDR2 FYNNEI. The CDR3 spans 14 residues. CDR3 sequence reads: CASSRDRHTGELFF. In DNA form, the CDR3 reads TGTGCCAGCAGTCGGGACCGGCACACCGGGGAGCTGTTTTTT.